These 29 T cell receptor beta chains were sequenced from one sample in a study of T cells expressing NK-cell markers. TCRdb re-analyzed the 5' RACE reads; it lists each CDR3 protein once, without DNA. The sample holds some 410,000 distinct CDR3 sequences. Source material: blood T cells: a sorted CD56 or NKG2C T cell subset, CD4+ or CD8+ T cells, or bulk PBMC T cells (not recorded which). The receptors here all came from a woman aged 18-70 years in good health.

This chain's CDR3 is CASSLDSQEQFF. The chain combines TRBV27 with TRBJ2-1; the D call of TRBD1 rests on TCRdb alone, since no DNA is present to check it. Germline V CDR1 and CDR2: MNHEY, SMNVEV (reference sequence). This CDR3 comprises 12 residues.

The chain couples TRBV20-1 to TRBJ2-2. The germline V gene encodes CDR1 DFQATT and CDR2 SNEGSKA (reference sequence). The CDR3 sequence is 13 residues long. The CDR3 region is CSGSGTNTGELFF.

The rearrangement joins TRBV24-1 to TRBJ2-1; no DNA is available, so the TRBD2 call from TCRdb remains unchecked. The CDR3 loop spans 18 amino acids. Per germline, CDR1 KGHDR and CDR2 SFDVKD. CDR3 amino acids: CATSDSITVKRSYNEQFF.

The chain employs TRBV12-3 or TRBV12-4 and TRBJ1-2; lacking DNA, the TRBD1 call made by TCRdb goes unchecked. The length of the CDR3 is 13 residues. The chain's CDR3 is CASSSGHAYGYTF.

The J gene is TRBJ2-3, the V gene TRBV10-3. The CDR3 runs 16 residues. Germline CDR1 and CDR2: ENHRY and SYGVKD. The CDR3 loop is CAISEWVPSSTDTQYF.

The gene calls are TRBV29-1 and TRBJ2-2. The CDR3 extends over 12 amino acids. Germline values: CDR1 SQVTM, CDR2 ANQGSEA. CDR3 protein: CSVSFLSGELFF.

The J gene is TRBJ1-6, the V gene TRBV4-3. CDR3 size: 16 residues. Per the germline V gene, CDR1 is LGHNA and CDR2 is YSLEER. CDR3 sequence reads: CASSQESGGGKTPLHF.

This chain connects TRBV29-1 to TRBJ2-3. The CDR3 length is 14 residues. The germline gives CDR1 SQVTM, CDR2 ANQGSEA. This chain's CDR3 is CSVLDLWSTDTQYF.

The chain couples TRBV11-3 to TRBJ2-1; TCRdb lists TRBD1, though no DNA is available to test this call. Germline V gene lookup returns CDR1 SGHNT and CDR2 YENEEA. The CDR3 covers 14 residues. CDR3 loop: CASSQRDSYNEQFF.

V gene TRBV4-2 combines with J gene TRBJ2-5; the D call of TRBD1 rests on TCRdb alone, since no DNA is present to check it. CDR1 is LGHNA and CDR2 is YNFKEQ in the germline V gene. This CDR3 comprises 16 residues. The CDR3 reads CASSRPGTKYQETQYF.

The gene calls are TRBV19 and TRBJ2-1; TCRdb reports TRBD2, a call that lacks DNA to check it against. Germline V gene data show CDR1 as LNHDA and CDR2 as SQIVND (reference sequence). CDR3 length: 14 residues. This CDR3 is CASRALAGYNEQFF.

The chain employs TRBV29-1 and TRBJ2-3; lacking DNA, the TRBD1 call made by TCRdb goes unchecked. CDR3 length: 12 amino acids. Germline V CDR1 and CDR2: SQVTM, ANQGSEA. The CDR3 protein is CSVGTVTDTQYF.

The chain joins TRBV29-1 to TRBJ1-1; the TCRdb D gene call, TRBD1, has no DNA to confirm it. CDR3 length: 16 amino acids. Germline V CDR1 and CDR2: SQVTM, ANQGSEA. The chain's CDR3 is CSVDDTGFGAVTEAFF. Drawing the rest from reference TRBV29-1 and TRBJ1-1, the complete variable domain is SAVISQKPSRDICQRGTSLTIQCQVDSQVTMMFWYRQQPGQSLTLIATANQGSEATYESGFVIDKFPISRPNLTFSTLTVSNMSPEDSSIYLCSVDDTGFGAVTEAFFGQGTRLTVV.

The chain joins TRBV6-2 or TRBV6-3 to TRBJ1-1. The CDR3 is made up of 11 amino acids. The V gene's germline CDR1 is MNHEY and CDR2 SVGEGT. The CDR3 is CATQSNTEAFF.

The chain couples TRBV28 to TRBJ2-3. Germline CDR1 reads MDHEN; CDR2 reads SYDVKM. The CDR3 has 13 residues. The CDR3 spells CASGTRGTDTQYF.

The chain uses TRBV20-1 and TRBJ2-1; with no DNA, the TCRdb D assignment of TRBD1 cannot be verified. CDR1 is DFQATT, CDR2 SNEGSKA, per germline (reference sequence). There are 12 residues in the CDR3. The CDR3: CSARDRGFEQFF.

The gene calls are TRBV6-2 or TRBV6-3 and TRBJ2-2; the TRBD2 assignment by TCRdb is unverifiable without DNA. CDR3 length equals 16 residues. The germline gives CDR1 MNHEY, CDR2 SVGEGT. The CDR3 region is CASRGWTSGVTGELFF.

The V gene is TRBV5-1, the J gene TRBJ2-6. From germline, CDR1 is SGHRS and CDR2 YFSETQ. There are 15 residues in the CDR3. CDR3: CASSSGLPGANVLTF.

This chain connects TRBV20-1 to TRBJ2-2; the TCRdb call, TRBD2, lacks DNA for checking. Germline values: CDR1 DFQATT, CDR2 SNEGSKA (reference sequence). CDR3 length equals 16 residues. CDR3 protein: CSAHSEATSGSGELFF.

CDR3 sequence reads: CSAPGPAWPEQYF. The chain couples TRBV20-1 to TRBJ2-7; the TCRdb D gene call, TRBD2, has no DNA to confirm it. Germline lookup yields CDR1 DFQATT and CDR2 SNEGSKA (reference sequence). This CDR3 comprises 13 residues.

This chain joins TRBV4-2 and TRBJ2-5; with no DNA, the TCRdb D assignment of TRBD1 cannot be verified. CDR1 LGHNA and CDR2 YNFKEQ come from the germline V gene. The CDR3 is 15 residues long. The CDR3 is CASSQEGQSQKTQYF.

V usage is TRBV4-2 and J usage is TRBJ2-3; TCRdb designates TRBD2, a call that cannot be tested without DNA. Germline V CDR1 and CDR2: LGHNA, YNFKEQ. The CDR3 is 17 residues long. This CDR3 is CASSPLAGGFFTDMQYF.

The chain is built from TRBV19 and TRBJ1-2. The CDR3 loop spans 14 amino acids. CDR1 LNHDA and CDR2 SQIVND come from the germline V gene (reference sequence). CDR3 residues: CASSIGSSNYGYTF.

The gene calls are TRBV5-1 and TRBJ1-4. Germline V gene sequence: CDR1 SGHRS, CDR2 YFSETQ. The CDR3 spans 16 residues. CDR3 residues: CASRAEKGTTNEKLFF.

The V gene is TRBV24-1, the J gene TRBJ2-1; TCRdb's D call of TRBD1 is untestable without DNA. From germline, CDR1 is KGHDR and CDR2 SFDVKD. This CDR3 is 16 amino acids long. The chain's CDR3 is CATEVAGDSGMNEQFF.

This chain uses TRBV20-1 with TRBJ2-4; TCRdb calls TRBD2, which cannot be checked without DNA. Germline CDR1 DFQATT, CDR2 SNEGSKA (reference sequence). This CDR3 is built from 12 residues. The CDR3 loop is CSVASGSFLQYF.

The J gene is TRBJ2-7, the V gene TRBV5-4; TCRdb designates TRBD1, a call that cannot be tested without DNA. This CDR3 contains 13 residues. Germline CDR1 reads SGHNT; CDR2 reads YYREEE (reference sequence). CDR3: CASSRGEIYEQYF.

V gene TRBV20-1 combines with J gene TRBJ2-2; TCRdb indicates TRBD2, and absent DNA this call remains unverified. The CDR3 totals 16 residues. In germline, CDR1 is DFQATT, CDR2 SNEGSKA (reference sequence). CDR3 loop: CSARDPRQGKTGELFF.

This chain links TRBV3-1 with TRBJ1-2; the TRBD1 assignment by TCRdb is unverifiable without DNA. From germline, CDR1 is LGHDT and CDR2 YNNKEL (reference sequence). This CDR3 spans 21 amino acids. The CDR3 spells CASSLPKITGTASRKRYGYTF.